The source of this T cell receptor beta chain is a study of blood T cell repertoires in COVID-19. Some clones are missing from TCRdb's copy, which holds only in-frame ones; the method was immunoSEQ multiplex PCR. The table shows fewer than 250,000 clones, with roughly 80% occurring only once. Between the trimmed V and J ends, which lost 11 bases and 4 bases, there was a span of 12 bases. The CDR3 spans 12 residues. This TCR came from a woman between 50 and 59 years old with acute or convalescent COVID-19. The material sequenced was peripheral blood. The chain uses TRBV12-3 or TRBV12-4 and TRBJ1-3; weak D call: TRBD1 (5 bases). CDR3 DNA: TGTGCCGGAGGGGAATCGGGAAACACCATATATTTT. Protein: CAGGESGNTIYF.